This T cell receptor beta chain is drawn from a study of long-term antiretroviral therapy in people with HIV. Running of the v3.0 immunoSEQ assay took place at survey level. TCRdb's table, derived via immunoSEQ multiplex PCR, lists solely in-frame clones and lacks some. The data hold some 16,000 clones, with approximately 81% observed a single time. The V segment lost 7 bases and the J segment 8 bases; nucleotides outside the gene matches: 11. Germline lookup yields CDR1 MNHEY and CDR2 SMNVEV (reference sequence). This CDR3 contains 15 residues. V and J are TRBV27 and TRBJ2-4; TRBD1 matches at 10 bases. This material consisted of unsorted PBMCs, taken 0.5 years after starting antiretroviral therapy. The source of this sequence is a woman in her thirties or forties with HIV. The CDR3 sequence: CASKATGGESYIQYF. CDR3 nucleotides: TGTGCCAGCAAAGCGACAGGGGGCGAGTCATACATTCAGTACTTC.